This T cell receptor beta chain was observed in a study of T cells in Graves' hyperthyroidism and ophthalmopathy. Study outcomes and limitations: Within blood appeared most thyroid clonotypes that had expanded above 0.001.

TCR beta CDR3 sequences were amplified from RNA transcripts. The HTBI set primed first-round TCR CDR3 RT-PCR. TCRdb reanalysed the multiplex PCR reads using MiXCR and keeps one entry per CDR3 protein. The profile shows about 400,000 distinct CDR3 sequences, 12% to 15% of them singletons. In this sample, this clonotype turned up many times. No antigen is known for it. This CDR3 comprises 14 residues. In germline, CDR1 is DFQATT, CDR2 SNEGSKA (reference sequence). V gave up 0 bases and J gave up 5 bases, with 13 bases separating them. This TCR was recovered from a woman under 30 with Graves' hyperthyroidism. The sequenced sample was blood. The rearrangement links TRBV20-1 to TRBJ1-1; D is ambiguous. CDR3 nucleotide sequence: TGCAGTGCTAGAGATGGAGGTTATAGGACTGAAGCTTTCTTT. Its protein is CSARDGGYRTEAFF.